The 5 T cell receptor beta chains given below trace back to one sample, sequenced in a study of PD-1 blockade in classical Hodgkin lymphoma. Assay used: immunoSEQ multiplex PCR; TCRdb lists only in-frame clones, some missing. Of roughly 40,000 clones listed, around nine tenths are singletons. Relapse was seen in all patients after autologous stem cell transplantation, and brentuximab vedotin exposure was variable. The sample in question was peripheral blood mononuclear cells (PBMCs), obtained at baseline. Every receptor here comes from a human donor with classical Hodgkin lymphoma.

The chain uses TRBV5-6 and TRBJ2-7; D tentatively reads TRBD1 or TRBD2 (6 bases each). The CDR3 has 15 residues. Germline assignment: CDR1 SGHDT and CDR2 YYEEEE. V was trimmed by 3 bases and J by 2 bases, leaving 15 bases between them. This chain's CDR3 is CASSSKGGGPYEQYF. The CDR3 coding sequence is TGTGCCAGCAGCTCTAAAGGAGGGGGACCCTACGAGCAGTACTTC.

The J gene is TRBJ1-1, the V gene TRBV6-1, with D hard to call. This CDR3 comprises 14 residues. V lost 0 bases and J 4 bases, leaving 9 bases between the germline ends. CDR1 and CDR2 (germline): MNHNS, SASEGT. In DNA form, the CDR3 reads TGTGCCAGCAGTGAAGCGCAGACCCTCACTGAAGCTTTCTTT. Residues: CASSEAQTLTEAFF.

The rearrangement uses TRBV6-6 and TRBJ1-1; maybe TRBD1 (5 bases). Germline values: CDR1 MNHNY, CDR2 SVGAGI (reference sequence). CDR3 length: 12 residues. V was clipped by 5 bases and J by 10 bases, with 14 bases between them. The CDR3 nucleotides are TGTGCCAGCAGTGCGACCCTCGGGGGAGCTTTCTTT. Residues: CASSATLGGAFF.

V and J are TRBV6-1 and TRBJ2-7; D may match TRBD1 or TRBD2 (5 bases each). Germline CDR1 reads MNHNS; CDR2 reads SASEGT. The V gene lost 1 base and the J gene lost 1 base, with 8 bases spanning the gap. The CDR3 has 14 amino acids. The CDR3 sequence is CASSEGGRSYEQYF. DNA of the CDR3: TGTGCCAGCAGTGAAGGGGGACGTTCCTACGAGCAGTACTTC.

This chain links TRBV28 with TRBJ1-5, with 9 positions matching TRBD1. CDR3 length: 17 amino acids. The germline gives CDR1 MDHEN, CDR2 SYDVKM. Losses at the gene ends were 5 bases for V and 0 bases for J; bases not matched to a gene: 8. The CDR3 loop is CASSTGTGTISNQPQHF. The CDR3 nucleotides read TGTGCCAGCAGTACCGGGACAGGGACAATTAGCAATCAGCCCCAGCATTTT.